This is a list of T cell receptor beta chains from one sample in a study of shared clonotypes between healthy human individuals. Method: immunoSEQ multiplex PCR; TCRdb's copy keeps in-frame clones and lacks some. The table shows hundreds of thousands of clones, with roughly 80% occurring only once. Sequencing was done on a sample of PBMCs. The receptors come from a woman aged 40 to 55 in good health. Some clones in this sample may be carry-over from other donors' samples. CDR3s include the opening cysteine and the closing phenylalanine or tryptophan. D genes are given only for firm matches. Clone size is shown for a subset of rows, as once, few, many or a class of expanded clone.

abundance	v_gene	j_gene	d_gene	len	CDR3aa	CDR3nt
NA	TRBV5-4	TRBJ2-7	NA	13	CASSVDSLYEQYF	TGTGCCAGCAGCGTGGACTCTCTCTACGAGCAGTACTTC
NA	TRBV7-6	TRBJ2-1	TRBD2	16	CASSLAFSTSGSSKFF	TGTGCCAGCAGCTTAGCCTTTTCGACTAGCGGGAGTTCGAAGTTCTTC
NA	TRBV5-1	TRBJ1-1	NA	17	CASSLRPGEGRGTEAFF	TGCGCCAGCAGCTTGCGCCCCGGGGAGGGTCGGGGCACTGAAGCTTTCTTT
NA	TRBV15	TRBJ2-3	TRBD2	14	CATARTSDTDTQYF	TGTGCCACCGCCCGGACTAGCGACACAGATACGCAGTATTTT
NA	TRBV6-5	TRBJ2-7	TRBD1	14	CASSPDRGTYEQYF	TGTGCCAGCAGTCCGGACAGGGGGACCTACGAGCAGTACTTC
NA	TRBV5-1	TRBJ1-1	NA	13	CASREGSNTEAFF	TGCGCCAGCAGGGAGGGATCTAACACTGAAGCTTTCTTT
few	TRBV30	TRBJ1-2	NA	12	CAWSPEARGYTF	TGTGCCTGGAGTCCGGAGGCGCGGGGCTACACCTTC
few	TRBV11-2	TRBJ2-7	TRBD1	14	CASSPGTGFYEQYF	TGTGCCAGCAGCCCCGGGACAGGATTCTACGAGCAGTACTTC
NA	TRBV5-1	TRBJ2-1	TRBD2	16	CASSLEVSGIGNEQFF	TGCGCCAGCAGCTTGGAAGTGAGCGGGATCGGCAATGAGCAGTTCTTC
NA	TRBV7-2	TRBJ1-2	NA	14	CASSLRAELYGYTF	TGTGCCAGCAGCTTACGGGCAGAACTCTATGGCTACACCTTC
NA	TRBV11-3	TRBJ1-2	NA	15	CASSAQGWDTYGYTF	TGTGCCAGCAGCGCTCAGGGGTGGGACACCTATGGCTACACCTTC
once	TRBV11-2	TRBJ1-5	NA	15	CASSLDPYSNQPQHF	TGTGCCAGCAGCTTAGATCCGTATAGCAATCAGCCCCAGCATTTT
NA	TRBV23-1	TRBJ1-2	NA	15	CASSQMVAGDYGYTF	TGCGCCAGCAGTCAGATGGTCGCGGGGGACTATGGCTACACCTTC
NA	TRBV7-9	TRBJ1-4	NA	13	CASSPTRGEKLFF	TGTGCCAGCAGCCCAACAAGGGGTGAAAAACTGTTTTTT
few	TRBV7-3	TRBJ1-1	NA	14	CASSLGGKNTEAFF	TGTGCCAGCAGCTTAGGGGGGAAGAACACTGAAGCTTTCTTT
NA	TRBV5-8	TRBJ1-5	NA	12	CASRQAVQPQHF	TGTGCCAGCAGGCAGGCAGTTCAGCCCCAGCATTTT
NA	TRBV28	TRBJ1-1	NA	15	CASSLWSRRVTEAFF	TGTGCCAGCAGTTTATGGTCGAGGAGAGTCACTGAAGCTTTCTTT
NA	TRBV4-3	TRBJ1-1	NA	14	CASSPIHGNTEAFF	TGCGCCAGCAGCCCCATCCACGGCAACACTGAAGCTTTCTTT
NA	TRBV14	TRBJ2-2	TRBD1	15	CASSKRRTGSGELFF	TGTGCCAGCAGCAAAAGACGGACAGGGTCCGGGGAGCTGTTTTTT
NA	TRBV5-1	TRBJ1-2	NA	13	CASSFQGNYGYTF	TGCGCCAGCAGCTTTCAGGGGAACTATGGCTACACCTTC
NA	TRBV11-2	TRBJ1-5	NA	15	CASSPTLGGDQPQHF	TGTGCCAGCAGCCCCACGCTTGGGGGAGATCAGCCCCAGCATTTT
NA	TRBV7-9	TRBJ2-5	NA	16	CASSSRRWGLTETQYF	TGTGCCAGCAGCTCCCGGAGATGGGGGCTAACGGAGACCCAGTACTTC
NA	TRBV11-2	TRBJ2-7	NA	17	CASSSSTDPTLTYEQYF	TGTGCCAGCAGCTCCTCCACGGACCCGACCCTAACCTACGAGCAGTACTTC
NA	TRBV5-1	TRBJ2-5	NA	16	CASSLGVDGRQETQYF	TGCGCCAGCAGCTTGGGGGTAGATGGGAGACAAGAGACCCAGTACTTC
NA	TRBV28	TRBJ2-4	NA	14	CASSKHGLGNIQYF	TGTGCCAGCAGCAAACACGGACTCGGAAACATTCAGTACTTC
NA	TRBV5-1	TRBJ1-1	NA	15	CASSSRVGANTEAFF	TGCGCCAGCAGCTCAAGAGTAGGAGCGAACACTGAAGCTTTCTTT
few	TRBV7-9	TRBJ2-1	NA	11	CASSSSGEQFF	TGTGCCAGCAGCTCAAGCGGGGAGCAGTTCTTC
NA	TRBV28	TRBJ1-1	NA	16	CASSLITGRRRPEAFF	TGTGCCAGCAGTCTAATAACGGGCCGCCGTAGACCTGAAGCTTTCTTT
NA	TRBV5-1	TRBJ2-2	NA	14	CASSPYTNTGELFF	TGCGCCAGCAGCCCGTACACGAACACCGGGGAGCTGTTTTTT
NA	TRBV14	TRBJ2-4	TRBD2	15	CASSQDVSGRNIQYF	TGTGCCAGCAGCCAAGATGTAAGCGGGAGAAACATTCAGTACTTC
NA	TRBV28	TRBJ2-7	NA	15	CASSLFGGQYYEQYF	TGTGCCAGCAGTTTATTTGGAGGACAATACTACGAGCAGTACTTC
few	TRBV30	TRBJ1-5	NA	13	CAWSGQGNQPQHF	TGTGCCTGGAGTGGACAGGGCAATCAGCCCCAGCATTTT
NA	TRBV7-2	TRBJ2-3	NA	15	CASSWDGLSTDTQYF	TGTGCCAGCAGCTGGGACGGGCTCAGCACAGATACGCAGTATTTT
NA	TRBV27	TRBJ2-7	NA	12	CASSFGGLKQYF	TGTGCCAGCAGTTTCGGGGGGCTGAAGCAGTACTTC
NA	TRBV5-1	TRBJ2-3	NA	16	CASTEGADKYTDTQYF	TGCGCCAGCACGGAGGGAGCGGACAAATACACAGATACGCAGTATTTT
once	TRBV28	TRBJ1-3	NA	15	CASSLYPGYGNTIYF	TGTGCCAGCAGTTTATATCCAGGGTACGGAAACACCATATATTTT
NA	TRBV12-5	TRBJ2-7	NA	21	CASGLVAFQVGGDKNSYEQYF	TGTGCTAGTGGTTTGGTGGCGTTCCAAGTGGGCGGGGACAAAAACTCCTACGAGCAGTACTTC
NA	TRBV12-5	TRBJ2-4	NA	21	CASGLVLVYRGRDQAKNIQYF	TGTGCTAGTGGTTTGGTACTAGTTTATCGCGGGCGGGATCAGGCCAAAAACATTCAGTACTTC
NA	TRBV10-2	TRBJ1-1	NA	13	CASTLGGNTEAFF	TGCGCCAGCACCTTGGGGGGGAACACTGAAGCTTTCTTT
NA	TRBV7-2	TRBJ2-3	TRBD1	15	CASSKERGRTDTQYF	TGTGCCAGCAGCAAAGAGAGGGGGCGCACAGATACGCAGTATTTT
NA	TRBV19	TRBJ1-5	NA	16	CASSIVAPGEGQPQHF	TGTGCCAGTAGTATAGTCGCCCCAGGAGAGGGTCAGCCCCAGCATTTT